The 11 T cell receptor beta chains listed next were all sequenced from one sample in a study of blood T cell repertoires in COVID-19. Assay: immunoSEQ multiplex PCR; the TCRdb copy retains only in-frame clones and omits some. The table lists 200,000 to 250,000 clones, around 82% of them singletons, with 3% to 4.5% in the top ten. The sequenced sample was peripheral blood. The receptors come from a woman over 75 with acute or convalescent COVID-19.

There are a few counts of this clone. J is TRBJ1-4 and V is TRBV7-7, with D hard to call. V was clipped by 0 bases and J by 8 bases, with 16 bases between them. The germline V gene has CDR1 SSHAT and CDR2 FNYEAQ (reference sequence). This CDR3 comprises 16 residues. CDR3 in DNA: TGTGCCAGCAGCTTAGCCCCAGGTATAATCCTGGAAAAACTGTTTTTT. Protein: CASSLAPGIILEKLFF.

The V and J genes are TRBV5-4 and TRBJ2-5; 10 bases align to TRBD1. Unmatched junction bases numbered 6, after V lost 2 bases and J lost 5 bases. The CDR3 loop spans 15 amino acids. Looked up from germline, CDR1 is SGHNT and CDR2 is YYREEE (reference sequence). As DNA, the CDR3 is TGTGCCAGCAGCTTCGGGACAGGGGATGGCGAGACCCAGTACTTC. Protein sequence: CASSFGTGDGETQYF.

This sequence joins TRBV19 and TRBJ2-1; the match to TRBD1 covers 7 bases. J lost 2 bases, V lost 3 bases, and 1 base had no gene match. Germline V gives CDR1 LNHDA, CDR2 SQIVND (reference sequence). The CDR3 runs 14 residues. In nucleotides, the CDR3 is TGTGCCAGTAGTATCGGGACAGCCTACAATGAGCAGTTCTTC. Translated: CASSIGTAYNEQFF.

The CDR3 DNA reads TGTGCCAGCAGCTTAGGGGGACAGGGAGGGGACATTCAGTACTTC. The encoded protein is CASSLGGQGGDIQYF. J is TRBJ2-4 and V is TRBV7-3; 9 bases map to TRBD1. The CDR3 has 15 amino acids. Germline CDR1 and CDR2: SGHTA and FQGTGA. V dropped 2 bases and J dropped 8; count of bases not matched to a gene: 7.

The chain employs TRBV4-2 and TRBJ1-5; D is uncertain. With 0 bases removed from V and 3 bases from J, the gap between germline ends came to 9 bases. The germline CDR1 and CDR2 sequences are LGHNA and YNFKEQ. The CDR3 is made up of 15 amino acids. CDR3 in DNA: TGTGCCAGCAGCCAAGATGGGCAGTTCAATCAGCCCCAGCATTTT. Translation gives CASSQDGQFNQPQHF.

The chain has TRBV2 and TRBJ2-2, with 7 bases lining up with TRBD2. Trimming cost V 1 base and J 5 bases; bases outside gene matches: 4. Germline V gene sequence: CDR1 SNHLY, CDR2 FYNNEI. The CDR3 contains 15 residues. CDR3 amino acids: CASSEGLAGTGELFF. The CDR3 DNA sequence: TGTGCCAGCAGTGAAGGACTAGCAGGTACCGGGGAGCTGTTTTTT.

This clone was seen only once. This chain uses TRBV27 with TRBJ1-4; D call uncertain. Trimming removed 6 bases from V and 7 bases from J, with 9 bases in between. Germline V lookup: CDR1 MNHEY, CDR2 SMNVEV (reference sequence). The CDR3 length is 12 residues. CDR3 in amino acids: CASRTGSEKLFF. The CDR3 coding sequence is TGTGCCAGCAGGACGGGGTCTGAAAAACTGTTTTTT.

For this clone: The sample contains more than one DNA sequence encoding this CDR3. The rearrangement joins TRBV27 to TRBJ1-1, with D possibly TRBD1 on 5 matching bases. Trimming cost V 3 bases and J 0 bases, with 8 bases left between them. Germline V lookup: CDR1 MNHEY, CDR2 SMNVEV (reference sequence). The length of the CDR3 is 14 residues. The CDR3 region has the DNA TGTGCCAGCAGTTTTAGGGGAATGAACACTGAAGCTTTCTTT. It specifies CASSFRGMNTEAFF.

The rearrangement joins TRBV28 to TRBJ1-6, with D possibly being TRBD1 (6 bases). The V end was cut by 6 bases, the J end by 5 bases, with 14 bases between. From germline, CDR1 is MDHEN and CDR2 SYDVKM. The CDR3 totals 15 residues. The CDR3 DNA reads TGTGCCAGCAGGGGCAGGGACACTAATAATTCACCCCTCCACTTT. It codes for CASRGRDTNNSPLHF.

J is TRBJ1-1 and V is TRBV7-8, with TRBD1 identical over 10 bases. The trim removed 5 bases at V and 1 base at J, leaving 10 bases unmatched. The CDR3 sequence is 17 residues long. Looked up from germline, CDR1 is SGHVS and CDR2 is FQNEAQ. The CDR3 coding sequence is TGTGCCAGCAGCACCAAGGACAGGGGGTTTGGGAACACTGAAGCTTTCTTT. This translates into CASSTKDRGFGNTEAFF.

The chain couples TRBV30 to TRBJ1-1; 8 positions agree with TRBD1. Unmatched junction bases numbered 13, after V lost 3 bases and J lost 4 bases. The CDR3 totals 16 residues. Germline CDR1 reads GTSNPN; CDR2 reads SVGIG (reference sequence). CDR3 protein: CAWRPKDRGETTEAFF. The CDR3 nucleotides read TGTGCCTGGAGACCCAAAGACAGGGGAGAGACCACTGAAGCTTTCTTT.